The rows below give T cell receptor beta chains drawn from one sample of a study of STAT5B mutations in CD4+ large granular lymphocyte leukemia. The assay was immunoSEQ multiplex PCR, and TCRdb's table has in-frame clones only and misses some. The sample carries fewer than 5,000 clones, roughly 71% recorded once. Sequenced sample: PBMCs. These receptors originate from a man between 60 and 75 years old with CD4+ T-cell large granular lymphocyte leukemia. Both conserved end residues are part of each CDR3. The size field is filled for only some rows; it gives once, few, many or a size class.

j_call,clone_size,v_call,cdr3_aa
TRBJ1-2,-,TRBV27,CASSFNRGDGYTF
TRBJ2-3,once,TRBV10-3,CAISEASGGATDTQYF
TRBJ1-1,-,TRBV27,CVSTHGGRVMTTPTFF
TRBJ2-7,-,TRBV23-1,CASSHPGTGGYEQYF
TRBJ1-1,-,TRBV7-6,CASSHRWGNTEAFF
TRBJ1-5,-,TRBV12-5,CASGWGTGNQPQHF
TRBJ1-1,-,TRBV9,CASSAIDSLNTEAFF
TRBJ1-4,medium-sized,TRBV19,CASIKHLQLMKNCFF
TRBJ1-1,few,TRBV28,CASYDPGYGMNTEAFF
TRBJ1-2,few,TRBV5-1,CASSPSGGANYGYTF
TRBJ2-3,-,TRBV19,CASSIESGVTDTQYF
TRBJ1-1,-,TRBV27,CASSLSSQAKEAFF
TRBJ2-2,-,TRBV9,CASSVGGITGELFF
TRBJ2-3,-,TRBV2,CASSEFSLGKADTQYF
TRBJ2-7,-,TRBV6-5,CASRQRHSAVYEQYF
TRBJ2-7,-,TRBV7-8,CASSSPGLAGGYISYEQYF
TRBJ2-5,-,TRBV6-1,CASSRQSQETQYF
TRBJ2-5,-,TRBV4-2,CASGGQESETQYF
TRBJ2-2,few,TRBV2,CASRLGKGLNTGELFF
TRBJ2-7,-,TRBV15,CATSSERQGPTYEQYF
TRBJ2-1,few,TRBV18,CASSPTSGANNEQFF
TRBJ2-2,-,TRBV5-8,CASSLPTSGGAGGELFF
TRBJ1-1,once,TRBV6-6,CASSWGQGSAEAFF
TRBJ1-1,-,TRBV6-1,CASSEYPGPNTEAFF
TRBJ1-2,-,TRBV5-1,CASSLAQGNGYTF
TRBJ2-3,-,TRBV7-6,CASSLRYRDSTDTQYF
TRBJ2-7,-,TRBV11-2,CASSLASGDYEQYF
TRBJ2-1,once,TRBV10-3,CATKKTSGDYNEQFF
TRBJ1-1,few,TRBV2,CASSDNRGMNTEAFF
TRBJ2-2,-,TRBV6-1,CASRGRVETGELFF
TRBJ1-2,-,TRBV4-1,CASSQVVGMGNYGYTF
TRBJ2-7,-,TRBV2,CATEGGDSSYEQYF
TRBJ2-7,-,TRBV4-1,CASSQEQRGGNEQYF
TRBJ2-7,-,TRBV29-1,CSVGQDPLHEQYF
TRBJ1-1,-,TRBV5-1,CASSSSVLGLLVNTEAFF
TRBJ1-3,-,TRBV27,CASSSGTARNTIYF